This T cell receptor beta chain comes out of a study of CD8 T cells in ankylosing spondylitis. TCRdb itself ran the 5' RACE reads through MiXCR, one entry per CDR3 protein. The table records a few hundred thousand distinct CDR3 sequences, around 20% of them present only once. Trimming shortened V by 0 bases and J by 6 bases, and 14 bases separated the two germline ends. The CDR3 is 15 amino acids. Germline V CDR1 and CDR2: MGHRA, YSYEKL. The genes are TRBV4-1 and TRBJ2-5, with a possible D match to TRBD1 (5 bases). Sequenced material: blood, either unsorted or a sorted T cell fraction (not recorded which). This TCR was sampled from a male donor with ankylosing spondylitis or in good health (not recorded which). CDR3 protein: CASSQDQWSDKTQYF. The CDR3 nucleotides read TGCGCCAGCAGCCAAGATCAGTGGTCGGACAAGACCCAGTACTTC.